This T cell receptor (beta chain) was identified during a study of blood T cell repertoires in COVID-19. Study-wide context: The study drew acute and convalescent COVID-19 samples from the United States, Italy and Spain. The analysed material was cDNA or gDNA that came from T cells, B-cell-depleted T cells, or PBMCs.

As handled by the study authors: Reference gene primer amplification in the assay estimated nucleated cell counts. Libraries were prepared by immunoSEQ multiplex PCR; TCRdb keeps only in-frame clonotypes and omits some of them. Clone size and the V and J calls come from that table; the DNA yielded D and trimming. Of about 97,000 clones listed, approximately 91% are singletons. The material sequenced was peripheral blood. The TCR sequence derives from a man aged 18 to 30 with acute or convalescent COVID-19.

The CDR3 nucleotides are TGTGCCAGCAGTTTAGATAGGAGTGAAAAACTGTTTTTT. This sequence encodes CASSLDRSEKLFF. V is TRBV12-3 or TRBV12-4 and J is TRBJ1-4; the D is unclear. Between the trimmed V and J ends, which lost 1 base and 7 bases, there was a span of 7 bases. The CDR3 has 13 residues.